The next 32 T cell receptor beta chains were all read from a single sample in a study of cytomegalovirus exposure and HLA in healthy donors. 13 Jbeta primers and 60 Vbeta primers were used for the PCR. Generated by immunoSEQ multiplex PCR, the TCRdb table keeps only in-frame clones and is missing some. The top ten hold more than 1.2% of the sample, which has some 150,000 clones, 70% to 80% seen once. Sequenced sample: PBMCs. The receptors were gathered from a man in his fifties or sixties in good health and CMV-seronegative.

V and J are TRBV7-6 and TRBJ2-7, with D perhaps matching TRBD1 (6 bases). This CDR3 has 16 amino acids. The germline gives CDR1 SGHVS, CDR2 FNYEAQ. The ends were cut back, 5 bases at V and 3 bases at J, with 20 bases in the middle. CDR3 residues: CASSKNSQGSFYEQYF. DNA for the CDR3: TGTGCCAGCAGCAAAAACTCACAGGGTAGTTTCTACGAGCAGTACTTC.

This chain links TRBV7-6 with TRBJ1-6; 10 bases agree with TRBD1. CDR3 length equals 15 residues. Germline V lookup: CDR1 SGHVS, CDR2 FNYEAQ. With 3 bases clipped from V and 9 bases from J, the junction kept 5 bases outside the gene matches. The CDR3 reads CASSFGTGERSPLHF. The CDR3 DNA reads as TGTGCCAGCAGCTTCGGGACAGGGGAGCGTTCACCCCTCCACTTT. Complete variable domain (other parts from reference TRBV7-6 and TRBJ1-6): GAGVSQSPRYKVTKRGQDVALRCDPISGHVSLYWYRQALGQGPEFLTYFNYEAQQDKSGLPNDRFSAERPEGSISTLTIQRTEQRDSAMYRCASSFGTGERSPLHFGNGTRLTVT.

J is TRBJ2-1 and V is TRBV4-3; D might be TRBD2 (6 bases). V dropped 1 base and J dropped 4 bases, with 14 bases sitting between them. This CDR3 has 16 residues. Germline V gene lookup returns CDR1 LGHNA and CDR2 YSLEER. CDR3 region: CASSQGGLPYYNEQFF. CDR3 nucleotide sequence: TGCGCCAGCAGCCAAGGGGGACTCCCCTATTACAATGAGCAGTTCTTC.

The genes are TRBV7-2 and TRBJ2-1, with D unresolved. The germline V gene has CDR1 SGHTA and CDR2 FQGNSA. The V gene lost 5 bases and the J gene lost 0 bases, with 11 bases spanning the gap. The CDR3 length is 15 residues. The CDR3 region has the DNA TGTGCCAGCAGCCCGATCTCCGGCTCCTACAATGAGCAGTTCTTC. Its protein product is CASSPISGSYNEQFF.

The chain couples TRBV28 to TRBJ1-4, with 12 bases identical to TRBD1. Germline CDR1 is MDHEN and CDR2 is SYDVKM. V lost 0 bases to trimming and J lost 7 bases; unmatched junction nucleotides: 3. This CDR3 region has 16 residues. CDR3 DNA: TGTGCCAGCAGTTTATGGGGACAGGGGGCTTCTGAAAAACTGTTTTTT. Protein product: CASSLWGQGASEKLFF.

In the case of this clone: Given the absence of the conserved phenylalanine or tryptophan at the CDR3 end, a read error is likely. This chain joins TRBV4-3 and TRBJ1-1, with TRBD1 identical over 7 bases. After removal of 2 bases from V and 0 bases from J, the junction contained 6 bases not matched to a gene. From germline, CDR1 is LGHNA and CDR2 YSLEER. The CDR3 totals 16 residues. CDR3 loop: CASSQSQGEMNTEAFL. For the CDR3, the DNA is TGCGCCAGCAGCCAATCCCAGGGGGAGATGAACACTGAAGCTTTCCTT.

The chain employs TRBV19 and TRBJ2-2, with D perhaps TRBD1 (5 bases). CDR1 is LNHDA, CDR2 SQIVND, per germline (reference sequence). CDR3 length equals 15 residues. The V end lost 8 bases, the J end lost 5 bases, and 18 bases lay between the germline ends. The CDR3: CASCLPGKGTGELFF. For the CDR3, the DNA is TGTGCCAGTTGTCTCCCAGGGAAGGGTACCGGGGAGCTGTTTTTT.

CDR3 residues: CASSKRREGGRWYEQYF. In DNA form, the CDR3 reads TGTGCCAGCAGTAAGAGAAGGGAGGGCGGGAGGTGGTACGAGCAGTACTTC. V is TRBV27 and J is TRBJ2-7, with 8 positions matching TRBD2. CDR3 length equals 17 residues. CDR1 and CDR2 from the germline V gene are MNHEY and SMNVEV (reference sequence). V lost 5 bases to trimming and J lost 4 bases; unmatched junction nucleotides: 16.

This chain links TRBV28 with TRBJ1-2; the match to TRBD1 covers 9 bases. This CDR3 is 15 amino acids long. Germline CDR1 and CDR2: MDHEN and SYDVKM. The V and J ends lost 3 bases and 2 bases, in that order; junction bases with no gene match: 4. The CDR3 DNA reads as TGTGCCAGCAGTTTTTCCGGGACAGGGAACTATGGCTACACCTTC. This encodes CASSFSGTGNYGYTF.

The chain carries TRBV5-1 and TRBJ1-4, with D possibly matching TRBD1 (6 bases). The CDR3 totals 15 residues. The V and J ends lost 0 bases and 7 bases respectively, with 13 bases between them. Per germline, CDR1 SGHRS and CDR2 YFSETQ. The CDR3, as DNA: TGCGCCAGCAGCTTGGTTCCAGGGGCAAGTGAAAAACTGTTTTTT. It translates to CASSLVPGASEKLFF.

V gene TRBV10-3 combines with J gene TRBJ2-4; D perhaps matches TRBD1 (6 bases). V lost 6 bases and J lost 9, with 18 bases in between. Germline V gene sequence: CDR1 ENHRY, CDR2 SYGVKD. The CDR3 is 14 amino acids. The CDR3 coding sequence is TGTGCCATCAGCCCAGGGGTTCTGGTCGGCATTCAGTACTTC. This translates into CAISPGVLVGIQYF.

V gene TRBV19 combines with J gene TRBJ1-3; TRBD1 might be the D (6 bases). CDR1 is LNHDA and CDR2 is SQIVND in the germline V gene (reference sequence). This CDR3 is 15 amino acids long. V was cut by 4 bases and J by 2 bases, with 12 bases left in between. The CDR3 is CASSTDRAAGNTIYF. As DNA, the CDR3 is TGTGCCAGTAGTACGGACAGAGCGGCTGGAAACACCATATATTTT.

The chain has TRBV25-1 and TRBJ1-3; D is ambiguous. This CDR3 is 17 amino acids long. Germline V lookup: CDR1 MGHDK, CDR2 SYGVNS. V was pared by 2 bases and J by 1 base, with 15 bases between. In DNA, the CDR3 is TGTGCCAGCAGTGAACAGAGGGTAAGAGGGTCTGGAAACACCATATATTTT. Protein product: CASSEQRVRGSGNTIYF.

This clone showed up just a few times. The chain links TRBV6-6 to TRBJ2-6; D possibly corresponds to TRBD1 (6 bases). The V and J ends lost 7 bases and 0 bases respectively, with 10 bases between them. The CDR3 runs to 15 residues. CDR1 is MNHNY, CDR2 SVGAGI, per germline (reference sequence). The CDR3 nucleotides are TGTGCCAGCACCGGACAGCTCTCTGGGGCCAACGTCCTGACTTTC. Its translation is CASTGQLSGANVLTF.

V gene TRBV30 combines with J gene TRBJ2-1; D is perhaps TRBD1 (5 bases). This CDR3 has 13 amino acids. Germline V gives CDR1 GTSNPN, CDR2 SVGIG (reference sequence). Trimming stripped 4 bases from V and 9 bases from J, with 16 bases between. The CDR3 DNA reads TGTGCCTGGAATGACATTTATGGGGCTGAGCAGTTCTTC. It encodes CAWNDIYGAEQFF. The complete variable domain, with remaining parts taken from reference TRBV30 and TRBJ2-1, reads SQTIHQWPATLVQPVGSPLSLECTVEGTSNPNLYWYRQAAGRGLQLLFYSVGIGQISSEVPQNLSASRPQDRQFILSSKKLLLSDSGFYLCAWNDIYGAEQFFGPGTRLTVL.

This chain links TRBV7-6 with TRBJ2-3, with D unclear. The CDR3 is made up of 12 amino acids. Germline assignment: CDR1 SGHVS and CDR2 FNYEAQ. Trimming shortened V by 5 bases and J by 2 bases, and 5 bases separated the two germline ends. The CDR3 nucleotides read TGTGCCAGCAGCCCTTCCACAGATACGCAGTATTTT. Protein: CASSPSTDTQYF.

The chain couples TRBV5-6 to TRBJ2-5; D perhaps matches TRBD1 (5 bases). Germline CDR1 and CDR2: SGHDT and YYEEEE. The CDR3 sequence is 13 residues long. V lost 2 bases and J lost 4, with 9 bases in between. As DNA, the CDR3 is TGTGCCAGCAGCTTAGACAGAAGAGAGACCCAGTACTTC. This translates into CASSLDRRETQYF.

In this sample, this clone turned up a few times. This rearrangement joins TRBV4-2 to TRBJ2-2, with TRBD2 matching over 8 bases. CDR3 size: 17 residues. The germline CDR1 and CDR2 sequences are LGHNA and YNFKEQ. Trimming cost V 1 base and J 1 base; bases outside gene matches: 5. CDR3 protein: CASSQVSGGRNTGELFF. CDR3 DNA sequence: TGTGCCAGCAGCCAAGTCAGCGGGGGAAGGAACACCGGGGAGCTGTTTTTT.

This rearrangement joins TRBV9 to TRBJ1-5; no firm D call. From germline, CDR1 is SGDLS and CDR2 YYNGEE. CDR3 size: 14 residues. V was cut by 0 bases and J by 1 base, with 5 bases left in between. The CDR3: CASSVATSNQPQHF. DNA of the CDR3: TGTGCCAGCAGCGTAGCTACCAGCAATCAGCCCCAGCATTTT. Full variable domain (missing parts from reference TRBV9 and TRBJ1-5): DSGVTQTPKHLITATGQRVTLRCSPRSGDLSVYWYQQSLDQGLQFLIQYYNGEERAKGNILERFSAQQFPDLHSELNLSSLELGDSALYFCASSVATSNQPQHFGDGTRLSIL.

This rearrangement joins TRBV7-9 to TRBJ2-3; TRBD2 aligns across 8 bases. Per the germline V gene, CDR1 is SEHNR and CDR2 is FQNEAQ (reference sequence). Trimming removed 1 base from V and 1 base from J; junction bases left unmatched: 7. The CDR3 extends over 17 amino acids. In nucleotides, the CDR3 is TGTGCCAGCAGCTTAGGAGCGGGGGCGGACCGCACAGATACGCAGTATTTT. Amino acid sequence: CASSLGAGADRTDTQYF. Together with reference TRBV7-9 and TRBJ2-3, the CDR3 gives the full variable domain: DTGVSQNPRHKITKRGQNVTFRCDPISEHNRLYWYRQTLGQGPEFLTYFQNEAQLEKSRLLSDRFSAERPKGSFSTLEIQRTEQGDSAMYLCASSLGAGADRTDTQYFGPGTRLTVL.

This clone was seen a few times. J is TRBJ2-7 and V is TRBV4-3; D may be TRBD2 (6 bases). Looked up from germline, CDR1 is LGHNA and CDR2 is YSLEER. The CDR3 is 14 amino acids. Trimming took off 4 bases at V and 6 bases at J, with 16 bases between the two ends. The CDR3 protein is CASSRGLTGLEQYF. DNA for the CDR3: TGCGCCAGCAGCCGCGGACTGACGGGACTCGAGCAGTACTTC.

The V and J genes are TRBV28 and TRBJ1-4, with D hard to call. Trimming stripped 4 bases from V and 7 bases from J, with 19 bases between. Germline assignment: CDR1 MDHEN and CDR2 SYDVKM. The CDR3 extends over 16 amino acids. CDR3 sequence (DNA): TGTGCCAGCAGTTCCCCGCGCCGGGGAGGGTCTGAAAAACTGTTTTTT. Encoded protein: CASSSPRRGGSEKLFF.

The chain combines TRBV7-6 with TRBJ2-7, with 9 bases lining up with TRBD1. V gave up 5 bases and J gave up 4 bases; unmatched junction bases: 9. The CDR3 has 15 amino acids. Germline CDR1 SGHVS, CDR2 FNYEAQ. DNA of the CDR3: TGTGCCAGCAGCCGTTCCGGGACAGGGCAATACGAGCAGTACTTC. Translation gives CASSRSGTGQYEQYF.

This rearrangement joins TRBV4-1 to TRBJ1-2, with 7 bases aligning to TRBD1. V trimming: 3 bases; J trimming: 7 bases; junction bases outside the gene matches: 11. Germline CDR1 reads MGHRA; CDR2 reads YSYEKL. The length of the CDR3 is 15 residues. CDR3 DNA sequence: TGCGCCAGCAGCCAGGTTCCACAGGGGAGAGGTGGCTACACCTTC. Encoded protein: CASSQVPQGRGGYTF.

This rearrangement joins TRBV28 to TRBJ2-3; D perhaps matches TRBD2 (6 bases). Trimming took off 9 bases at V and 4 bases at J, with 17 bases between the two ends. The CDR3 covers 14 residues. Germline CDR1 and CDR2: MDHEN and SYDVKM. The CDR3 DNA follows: TGTGCCAGTACTTTGCCCGGGAGTGCAGATACGCAGTATTTT. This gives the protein CASTLPGSADTQYF. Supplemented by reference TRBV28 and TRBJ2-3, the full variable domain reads DVKVTQSSRYLVKRTGEKVFLECVQDMDHENMFWYRQDPGLGLRLIYFSYDVKMKEKGDIPEGYSVSREKKERFSLILESASTNQTSMYLCASTLPGSADTQYFGPGTRLTVL.

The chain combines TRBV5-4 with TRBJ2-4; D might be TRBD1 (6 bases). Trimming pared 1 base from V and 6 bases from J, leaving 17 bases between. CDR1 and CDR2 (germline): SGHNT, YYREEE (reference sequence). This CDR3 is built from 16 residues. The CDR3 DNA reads TGTGCCAGCAGCTTGAACCTGGGGGCTAGTGGAAACATTCAGTACTTC. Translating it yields CASSLNLGASGNIQYF.

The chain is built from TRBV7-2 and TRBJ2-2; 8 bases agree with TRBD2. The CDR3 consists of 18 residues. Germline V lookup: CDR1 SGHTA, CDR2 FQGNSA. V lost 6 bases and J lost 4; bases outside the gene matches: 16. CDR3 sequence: CASSIMGLDIISTGELFF. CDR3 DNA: TGTGCCAGCAGTATTATGGGACTAGATATAATTTCCACCGGGGAGCTGTTTTTT.

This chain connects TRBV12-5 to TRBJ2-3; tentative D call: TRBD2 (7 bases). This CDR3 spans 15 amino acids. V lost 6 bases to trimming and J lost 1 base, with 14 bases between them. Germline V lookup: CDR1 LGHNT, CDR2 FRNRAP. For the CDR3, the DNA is TGTGCTAGTGGGGGGGGGCTAGCGGGCACAGATACGCAGTATTTT. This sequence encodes CASGGGLAGTDTQYF.

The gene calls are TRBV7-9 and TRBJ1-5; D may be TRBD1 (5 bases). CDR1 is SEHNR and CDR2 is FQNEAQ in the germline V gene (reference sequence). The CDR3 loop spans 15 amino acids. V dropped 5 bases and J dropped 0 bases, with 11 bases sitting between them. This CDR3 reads CASSLAGNSNQPQHF. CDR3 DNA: TGTGCCAGCAGCCTGGCAGGGAATAGCAATCAGCCCCAGCATTTT.

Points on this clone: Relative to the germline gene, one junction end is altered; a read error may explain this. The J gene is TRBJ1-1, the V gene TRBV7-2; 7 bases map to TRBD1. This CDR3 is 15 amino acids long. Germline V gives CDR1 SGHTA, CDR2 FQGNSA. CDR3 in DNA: TGCGCCAGCAGCCAAGCGGAAGGGGGCGCGAGTGAAGCTTTCTTT. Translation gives CASSQAEGGASEAFF.

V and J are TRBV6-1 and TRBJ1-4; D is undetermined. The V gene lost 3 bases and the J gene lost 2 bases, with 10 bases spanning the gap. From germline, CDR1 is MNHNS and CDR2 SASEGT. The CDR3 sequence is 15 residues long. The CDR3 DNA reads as TGTGCCAGCAGTGAGGCGGGAGGTACTAATGAAAAACTGTTTTTT. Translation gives CASSEAGGTNEKLFF.

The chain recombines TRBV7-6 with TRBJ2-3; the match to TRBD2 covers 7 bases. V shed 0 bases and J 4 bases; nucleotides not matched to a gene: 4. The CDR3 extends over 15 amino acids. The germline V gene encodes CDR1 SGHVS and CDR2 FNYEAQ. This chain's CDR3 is CASSLAAGVPDTQYF. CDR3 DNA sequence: TGTGCCAGCAGCTTAGCGGCGGGGGTCCCAGATACGCAGTATTTT.